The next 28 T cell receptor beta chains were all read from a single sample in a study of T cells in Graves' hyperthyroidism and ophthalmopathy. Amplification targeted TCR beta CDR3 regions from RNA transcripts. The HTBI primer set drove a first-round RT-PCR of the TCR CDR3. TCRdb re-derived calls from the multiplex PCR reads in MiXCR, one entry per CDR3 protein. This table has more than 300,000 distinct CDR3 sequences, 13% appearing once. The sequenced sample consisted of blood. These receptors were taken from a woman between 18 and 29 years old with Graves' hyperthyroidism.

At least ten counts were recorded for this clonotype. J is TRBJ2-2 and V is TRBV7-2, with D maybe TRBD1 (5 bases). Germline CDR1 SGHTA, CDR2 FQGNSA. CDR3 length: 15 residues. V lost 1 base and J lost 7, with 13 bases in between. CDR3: CASSLGQPGVGELFF. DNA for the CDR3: TGTGCCAGCAGCTTAGGACAGCCTGGCGTCGGGGAGCTGTTTTTT. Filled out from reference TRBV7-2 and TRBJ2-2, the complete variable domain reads GAGVSQSPSNKVTEKGKDVELRCDPISGHTALYWYRQSLGQGLEFLIYFQGNSAPDKSGLPSDRFSAERTGGSVSTLTIQRTQQEDSAVYLCASSLGQPGVGELFFGEGSRLTVL.

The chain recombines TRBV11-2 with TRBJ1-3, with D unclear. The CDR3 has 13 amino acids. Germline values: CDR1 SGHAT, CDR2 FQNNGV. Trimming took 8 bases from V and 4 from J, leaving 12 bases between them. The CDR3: CASHEAKGNTIYF. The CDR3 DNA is TGTGCCAGCCACGAAGCGAAGGGAAACACCATATATTTT.

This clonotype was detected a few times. CDR3 nucleotide sequence: TGTGCCAGCAGCTCCCAGGGGGTAGTGAACGAGCAGTACTTC. Translating gives CASSSQGVVNEQYF. J is TRBJ2-7 and V is TRBV11-2; 7 positions match TRBD1. This CDR3 contains 14 residues. The germline gives CDR1 SGHAT, CDR2 FQNNGV. V lost 4 bases to trimming and J lost 5 bases; unmatched junction nucleotides: 8.

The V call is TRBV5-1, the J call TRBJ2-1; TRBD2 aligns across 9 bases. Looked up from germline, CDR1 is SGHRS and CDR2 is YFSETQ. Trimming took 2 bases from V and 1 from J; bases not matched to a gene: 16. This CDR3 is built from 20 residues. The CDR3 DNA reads TGCGCCAGCAGCTTTTCCCCGCGGGGCGGGAGGGATTGGTCCTACAATGAGCAGTTCTTC. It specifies CASSFSPRGGRDWSYNEQFF.

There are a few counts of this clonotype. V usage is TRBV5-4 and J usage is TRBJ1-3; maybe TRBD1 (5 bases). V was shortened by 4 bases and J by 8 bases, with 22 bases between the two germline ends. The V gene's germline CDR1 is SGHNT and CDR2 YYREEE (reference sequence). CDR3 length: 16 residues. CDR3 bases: TGTGCCAGCAGCCCGGGGGGAGTCGGCCCGGGGGACACCATATATTTT. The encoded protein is CASSPGGVGPGDTIYF. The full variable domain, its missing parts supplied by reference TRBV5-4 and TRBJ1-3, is ETGVTQSPTHLIKTRGQQVTLRCSSQSGHNTVSWYQQALGQGPQFIFQYYREEENGRGNFPPRFSGLQFPNYSSELNVNALELDDSALYLCASSPGGVGPGDTIYFGEGSWLTVV.

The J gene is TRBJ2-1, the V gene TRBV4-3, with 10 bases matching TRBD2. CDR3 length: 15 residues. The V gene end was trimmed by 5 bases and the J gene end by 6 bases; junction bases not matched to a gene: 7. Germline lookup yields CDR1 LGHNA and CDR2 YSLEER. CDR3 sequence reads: CASSESSGSFNEQFF. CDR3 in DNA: TGCGCCAGCAGCGAGTCTAGCGGGAGTTTCAATGAGCAGTTCTTC.

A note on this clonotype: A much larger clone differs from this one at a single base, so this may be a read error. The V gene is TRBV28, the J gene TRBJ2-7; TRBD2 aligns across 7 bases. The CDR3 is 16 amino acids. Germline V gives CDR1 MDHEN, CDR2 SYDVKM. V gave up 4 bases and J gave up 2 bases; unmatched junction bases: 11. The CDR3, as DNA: TGTGCCAGCAGTTCGGGTGGCGCTAGCGGCGCCTACGAGCAGTACTTC. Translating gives CASSSGGASGAYEQYF.

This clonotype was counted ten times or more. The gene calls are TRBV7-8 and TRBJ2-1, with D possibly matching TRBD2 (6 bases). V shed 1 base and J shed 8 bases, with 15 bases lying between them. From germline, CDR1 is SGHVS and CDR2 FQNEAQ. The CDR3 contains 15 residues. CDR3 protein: CASSLGAGLRDEQFF. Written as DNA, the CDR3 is TGTGCCAGCAGCTTAGGTGCGGGACTCAGGGATGAGCAGTTCTTC. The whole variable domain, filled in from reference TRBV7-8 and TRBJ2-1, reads GAGVSQSPRYKVAKRGQDVALRCDPISGHVSLFWYQQALGQGPEFLTYFQNEAQLDKSGLPSDRFFAERPEGSVSTLKIQRTQQEDSAVYLCASSLGAGLRDEQFFGPGTRLTVL.

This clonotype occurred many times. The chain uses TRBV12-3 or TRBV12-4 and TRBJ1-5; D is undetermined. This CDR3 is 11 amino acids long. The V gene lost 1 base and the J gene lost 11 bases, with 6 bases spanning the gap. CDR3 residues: CASSLGVAQHF. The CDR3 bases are TGTGCCAGCAGTTTAGGTGTGGCCCAGCATTTT.

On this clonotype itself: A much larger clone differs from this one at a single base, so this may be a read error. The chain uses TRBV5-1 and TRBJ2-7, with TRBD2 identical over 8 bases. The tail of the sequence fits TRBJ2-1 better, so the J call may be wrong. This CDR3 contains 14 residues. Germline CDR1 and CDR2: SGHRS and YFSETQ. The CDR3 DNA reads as TGCGCCAGCAGCCCCGGGGGGGCAGGCTACGAGCAGTTCTTC. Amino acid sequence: CASSPGGAGYEQFF.

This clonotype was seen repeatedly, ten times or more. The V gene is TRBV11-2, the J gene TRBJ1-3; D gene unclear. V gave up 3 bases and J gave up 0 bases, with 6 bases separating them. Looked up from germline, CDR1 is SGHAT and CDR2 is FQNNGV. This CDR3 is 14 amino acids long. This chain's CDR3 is CASSFEGSGNTIYF. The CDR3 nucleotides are TGTGCCAGCAGCTTTGAGGGCTCTGGAAACACCATATATTTT.

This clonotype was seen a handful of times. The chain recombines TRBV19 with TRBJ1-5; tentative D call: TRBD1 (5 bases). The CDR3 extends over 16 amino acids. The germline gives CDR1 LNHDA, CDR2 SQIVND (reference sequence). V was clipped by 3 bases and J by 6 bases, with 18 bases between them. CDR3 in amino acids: CASSIGTPIQGQPQHF. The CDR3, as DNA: TGTGCCAGTAGTATCGGTACTCCAATTCAGGGTCAGCCCCAGCATTTT.

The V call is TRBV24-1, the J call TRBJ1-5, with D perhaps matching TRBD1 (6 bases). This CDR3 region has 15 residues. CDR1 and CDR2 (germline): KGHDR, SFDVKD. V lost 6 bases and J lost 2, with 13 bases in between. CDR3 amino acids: CATSPRGIGNQPQHF. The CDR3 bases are TGTGCCACCAGTCCGAGGGGGATCGGCAATCAGCCCCAGCATTTT.

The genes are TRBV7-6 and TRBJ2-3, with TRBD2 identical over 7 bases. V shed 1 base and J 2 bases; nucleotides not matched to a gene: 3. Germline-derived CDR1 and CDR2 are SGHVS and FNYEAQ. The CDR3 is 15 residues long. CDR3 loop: CASSLGGGTTDTQYF. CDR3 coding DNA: TGTGCCAGCAGCTTAGGGGGGGGTACCACAGATACGCAGTATTTT.

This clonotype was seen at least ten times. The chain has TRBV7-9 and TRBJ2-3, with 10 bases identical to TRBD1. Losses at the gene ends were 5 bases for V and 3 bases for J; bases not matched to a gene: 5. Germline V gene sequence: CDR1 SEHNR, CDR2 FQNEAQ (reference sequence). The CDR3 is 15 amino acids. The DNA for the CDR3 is TGTGCCAGCAGCCTCGGACAGGGGGGTACAGATACGCAGTATTTT. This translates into CASSLGQGGTDTQYF.

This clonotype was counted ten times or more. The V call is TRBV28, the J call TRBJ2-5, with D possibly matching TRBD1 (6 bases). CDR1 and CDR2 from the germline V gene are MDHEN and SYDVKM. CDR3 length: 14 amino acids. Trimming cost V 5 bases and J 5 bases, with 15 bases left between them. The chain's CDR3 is CASSIQGFAETQYF. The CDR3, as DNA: TGTGCCAGCAGTATCCAGGGGTTTGCGGAGACCCAGTACTTC.

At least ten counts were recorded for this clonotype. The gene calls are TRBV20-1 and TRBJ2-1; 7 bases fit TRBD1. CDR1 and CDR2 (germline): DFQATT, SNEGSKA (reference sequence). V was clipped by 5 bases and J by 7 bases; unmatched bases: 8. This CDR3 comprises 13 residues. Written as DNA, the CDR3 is TGCAGTGCTTGGACCAGGGGGAAGAATGAGCAGTTCTTC. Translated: CSAWTRGKNEQFF.

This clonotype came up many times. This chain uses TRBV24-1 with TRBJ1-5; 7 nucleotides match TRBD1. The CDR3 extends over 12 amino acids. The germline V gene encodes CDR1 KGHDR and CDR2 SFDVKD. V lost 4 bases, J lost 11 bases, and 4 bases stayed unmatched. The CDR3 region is CATSDRDRAQHF. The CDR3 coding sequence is TGTGCCACCAGTGACCGGGACAGAGCCCAGCATTTT.

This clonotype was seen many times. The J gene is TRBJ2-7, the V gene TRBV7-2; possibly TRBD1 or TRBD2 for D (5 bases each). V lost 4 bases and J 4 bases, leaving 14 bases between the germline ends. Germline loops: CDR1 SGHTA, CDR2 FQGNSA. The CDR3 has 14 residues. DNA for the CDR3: TGTGCCAGCAGCTCTCACGGGACGGGATACGAGCAGTACTTC. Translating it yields CASSSHGTGYEQYF. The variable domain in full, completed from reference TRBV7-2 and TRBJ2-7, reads GAGVSQSPSNKVTEKGKDVELRCDPISGHTALYWYRQSLGQGLEFLIYFQGNSAPDKSGLPSDRFSAERTGGSVSTLTIQRTQQEDSAVYLCASSSHGTGYEQYFGPGTRLTVT.

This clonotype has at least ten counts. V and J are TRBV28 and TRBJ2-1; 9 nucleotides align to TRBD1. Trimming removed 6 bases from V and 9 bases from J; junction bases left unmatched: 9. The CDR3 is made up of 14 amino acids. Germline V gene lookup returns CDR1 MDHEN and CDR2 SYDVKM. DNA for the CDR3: TGTGCCAGCAGGGGGACAGGGTGGGTTGGTGAGCAGTTCTTC. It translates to CASRGTGWVGEQFF.

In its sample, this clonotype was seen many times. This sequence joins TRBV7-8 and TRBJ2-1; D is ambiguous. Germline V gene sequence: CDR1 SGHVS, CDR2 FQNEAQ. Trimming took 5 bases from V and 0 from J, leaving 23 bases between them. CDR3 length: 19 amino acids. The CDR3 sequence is CASSILGPGARSSYNEQFF. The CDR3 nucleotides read TGTGCCAGCAGCATACTGGGCCCCGGAGCTCGAAGCTCCTACAATGAGCAGTTCTTC.

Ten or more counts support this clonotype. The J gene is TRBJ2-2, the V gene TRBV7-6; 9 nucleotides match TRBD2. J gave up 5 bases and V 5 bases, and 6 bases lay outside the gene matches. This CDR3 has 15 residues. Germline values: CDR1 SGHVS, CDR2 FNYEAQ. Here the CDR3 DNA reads TGTGCCAGCAGCCGCGGGAGGGCGCGAACCGGGGAGCTGTTTTTT. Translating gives CASSRGRARTGELFF.

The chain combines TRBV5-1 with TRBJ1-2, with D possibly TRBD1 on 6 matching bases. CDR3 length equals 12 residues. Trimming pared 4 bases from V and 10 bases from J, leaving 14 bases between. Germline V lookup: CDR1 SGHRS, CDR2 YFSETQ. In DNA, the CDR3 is TGCGCCAGCAGCCCAGGACAGTGGGACTACACCTTC. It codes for CASSPGQWDYTF.

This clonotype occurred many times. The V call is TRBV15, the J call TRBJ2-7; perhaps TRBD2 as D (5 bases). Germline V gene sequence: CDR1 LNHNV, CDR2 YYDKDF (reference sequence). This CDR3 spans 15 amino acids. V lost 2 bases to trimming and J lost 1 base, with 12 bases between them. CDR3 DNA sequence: TGTGCCACCAGCAGAACGGGGTCTGAGTCCTACGAGCAGTACTTC. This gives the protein CATSRTGSESYEQYF.

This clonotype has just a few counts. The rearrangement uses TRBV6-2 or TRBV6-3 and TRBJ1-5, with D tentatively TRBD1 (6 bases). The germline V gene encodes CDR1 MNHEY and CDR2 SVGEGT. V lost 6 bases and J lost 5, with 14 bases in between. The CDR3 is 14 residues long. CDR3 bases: TGTGCCAGCAGCCCCCCGCAGGGGCATCAGCCCCAGCATTTT. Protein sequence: CASSPPQGHQPQHF.

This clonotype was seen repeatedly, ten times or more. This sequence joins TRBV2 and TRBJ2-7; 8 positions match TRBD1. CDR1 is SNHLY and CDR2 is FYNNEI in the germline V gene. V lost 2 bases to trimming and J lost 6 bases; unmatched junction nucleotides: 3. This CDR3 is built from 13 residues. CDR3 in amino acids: CASSENRGAEQYF. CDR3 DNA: TGTGCCAGCAGTGAAAACAGGGGGGCCGAGCAGTACTTC.

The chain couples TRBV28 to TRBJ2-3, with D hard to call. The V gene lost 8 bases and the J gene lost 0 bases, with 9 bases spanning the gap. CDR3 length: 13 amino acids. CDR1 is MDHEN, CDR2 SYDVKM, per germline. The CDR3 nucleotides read TGTGCCAGCTGGCGGTCTAGCACAGATACGCAGTATTTT. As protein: CASWRSSTDTQYF.

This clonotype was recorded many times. CDR3 sequence (DNA): TGTGCCAGCAGTTCCTCCCGGGACAACAACCACCCTGGAAACACCATATATTTT. This sequence encodes CASSSSRDNNHPGNTIYF. The V gene is TRBV28, the J gene TRBJ1-3, with D possibly matching TRBD1 (6 bases). The CDR3 consists of 18 residues. Germline V gene data show CDR1 as MDHEN and CDR2 as SYDVKM. V was trimmed by 4 bases and J by 2 bases, leaving 21 bases between them.